A selection of T cell receptor beta chains follows, all from one sample in a study of T cells after yellow fever vaccination. Each CDR3 protein gets one entry after TCRdb re-called the 5' RACE reads with MiXCR. In the table there are some 600,000 distinct CDR3 sequences, approximately 13% of which are singletons. Specimen: PBMCs, collected on the day of the yellow fever booster vaccination. The source is a man aged 25-40 years who received the YFV17D yellow fever vaccine. CDR3s include the opening cysteine and the closing phenylalanine or tryptophan. Each record gives: V gene, clone size, D gene, CDR3 length, J gene, CDR3 protein, CDR3 DNA. D genes are given only for firm matches. The size entry is marked missing in some rows and otherwise reads once, few, many or a size class.

V: TRBV12-3/TRBV12-4; size: few; D: TRBD2; length: 17; J: TRBJ2-7; CDR3: CASTLDGLAGLKDEQYF; DNA: TGTGCCAGCACCCTTGATGGACTAGCGGGGCTAAAAGACGAGCAGTACTTC
V: TRBV25-1; size: few; D: -; length: 15; J: TRBJ2-2; CDR3: CASSPGTRATGELFF; DNA: TGTGCCAGCAGCCCCGGGACGCGGGCCACCGGGGAGCTGTTTTTT
V: TRBV7-3; size: many; D: -; length: 20; J: TRBJ2-2; CDR3: CASSLRPGANLVVDTGELFF; DNA: TGTGCCAGCAGCTTAAGGCCGGGGGCGAATTTAGTTGTCGACACCGGGGAGCTGTTTTTT
V: TRBV18; size: few; D: -; length: 14; J: TRBJ2-7; CDR3: CASSLYTARYEQYF; DNA: TGTGCCAGCTCACTCTACACTGCCCGCTACGAGCAGTACTTC
V: TRBV9; size: -; D: TRBD2; length: 16; J: TRBJ2-7; CDR3: CASSPHRTSDSYEQYF; DNA: TGTGCCAGCAGCCCACACCGGACTAGCGACTCCTACGAGCAGTACTTC
V: TRBV6-2/TRBV6-3; size: few; D: -; length: 14; J: TRBJ2-7; CDR3: CASRYRDTAYEQYF; DNA: TGTGCCAGCAGATACCGGGACACAGCCTACGAGCAGTACTTC
V: TRBV5-1; size: -; D: -; length: 15; J: TRBJ2-3; CDR3: CASSLESYRWDTQYF; DNA: TGCGCCAGCAGCTTGGAGTCCTACCGTTGGGATACGCAGTATTTT
V: TRBV21-1; size: -; D: -; length: 18; J: TRBJ2-3; CDR3: CASSTRLAGGPRTDTQYF; DNA: TGTGCCAGCAGCACACGACTAGCGGGAGGGCCTCGGACAGATACGCAGTATTTT
V: TRBV7-8; size: few; D: TRBD1; length: 15; J: TRBJ1-1; CDR3: CASSFGQGLNTEAFF; DNA: TGTGCCAGCAGCTTCGGACAGGGGCTAAACACTGAAGCTTTCTTT
V: TRBV5-5; size: -; D: -; length: 15; J: TRBJ2-5; CDR3: CASSWQPNQGETQYF; DNA: TGTGCCAGCAGCTGGCAGCCCAACCAGGGAGAGACCCAGTACTTC
V: TRBV12-5; size: few; D: -; length: 15; J: TRBJ2-1; CDR3: CASGFSRVGEDEQFF; DNA: TGTGCTAGTGGTTTCTCTCGAGTGGGTGAAGATGAGCAGTTCTTC
V: TRBV5-6; size: few; D: TRBD1; length: 15; J: TRBJ2-1; CDR3: CASSWTGTFYNEQFF; DNA: TGTGCCAGCAGCTGGACAGGGACATTTTACAATGAGCAGTTCTTC
V: TRBV20-1; size: -; D: -; length: 13; J: TRBJ2-7; CDR3: CSVKGPTTYEQYF; DNA: TGCAGTGTTAAGGGGCCGACGACCTACGAGCAGTACTTC
V: TRBV6-2/TRBV6-3; size: few; D: -; length: 17; J: TRBJ2-1; CDR3: CASSYGRRHWAYNEQFF; DNA: TGTGCCAGCAGTTACGGCAGGAGGCATTGGGCCTACAATGAGCAGTTCTTC
V: TRBV10-2; size: many; D: -; length: 13; J: TRBJ2-1; CDR3: CASRLDSYNEQFF; DNA: TGCGCCAGCCGGTTGGACAGCTACAATGAGCAGTTCTTC
V: TRBV7-9; size: -; D: -; length: 16; J: TRBJ2-4; CDR3: CASSFMGEFGKNIQYF; DNA: TGTGCCAGCAGCTTTATGGGGGAGTTCGGCAAAAACATTCAGTACTTC
V: TRBV7-2; size: -; D: -; length: 15; J: TRBJ2-1; CDR3: CASSLFGTIYNEQFF; DNA: TGTGCCAGCAGCTTATTTGGGACGATATACAATGAGCAGTTCTTC
V: TRBV29-1; size: -; D: TRBD1; length: 14; J: TRBJ2-7; CDR3: CSVQMGDSPYEQYF; DNA: TGCAGCGTCCAAATGGGGGACAGTCCCTACGAGCAGTACTTC
V: TRBV29-1; size: few; D: -; length: 12; J: TRBJ1-2; CDR3: CSALSGPRSITF; DNA: TGCAGCGCCCTCTCGGGACCCCGCTCCATTACCTTC
V: TRBV5-1; size: -; D: TRBD2; length: 17; J: TRBJ2-2; CDR3: CASRELAGASNTGELFF; DNA: TGCGCCAGCAGAGAACTAGCGGGAGCCTCGAACACCGGGGAGCTGTTTTTT
V: TRBV6-5; size: -; D: TRBD2; length: 18; J: TRBJ2-7; CDR3: CASSYGRSASGSLYEQYF; DNA: TGTGCCAGCAGTTACGGCCGGAGTGCTAGCGGGAGTCTATACGAGCAGTACTTC
V: TRBV5-1; size: many; D: TRBD2; length: 16; J: TRBJ2-1; CDR3: CASSLVAGVSYNEQFF; DNA: TGCGCCAGCAGCTTGGTCGCGGGAGTCTCCTACAATGAGCAGTTCTTC
V: TRBV30; size: -; D: -; length: 13; J: TRBJ1-1; CDR3: CAWNKNLKAEAFF; DNA: TGTGCCTGGAATAAGAATTTAAAAGCTGAAGCTTTCTTT
V: TRBV19; size: -; D: TRBD2; length: 15; J: TRBJ2-7; CDR3: CASSVGLAGVGEQYF; DNA: TGTGCCAGTAGTGTCGGACTAGCGGGAGTAGGCGAGCAGTACTTC
V: TRBV5-1; size: -; D: TRBD1; length: 14; J: TRBJ2-2; CDR3: CASSRDAGGGELFF; DNA: TGCGCCAGCAGCCGGGACGCAGGGGGCGGGGAGCTGTTTTTT
V: TRBV20-1; size: -; D: -; length: 12; J: TRBJ1-4; CDR3: CSARGTEEKLFF; DNA: TGCAGTGCTAGAGGGACAGAAGAAAAACTGTTTTTT
V: TRBV20-1; size: -; D: -; length: 12; J: TRBJ2-1; CDR3: CSARINRNEQFF; DNA: TGCAGTGCCCGAATCAATCGCAATGAGCAGTTCTTC